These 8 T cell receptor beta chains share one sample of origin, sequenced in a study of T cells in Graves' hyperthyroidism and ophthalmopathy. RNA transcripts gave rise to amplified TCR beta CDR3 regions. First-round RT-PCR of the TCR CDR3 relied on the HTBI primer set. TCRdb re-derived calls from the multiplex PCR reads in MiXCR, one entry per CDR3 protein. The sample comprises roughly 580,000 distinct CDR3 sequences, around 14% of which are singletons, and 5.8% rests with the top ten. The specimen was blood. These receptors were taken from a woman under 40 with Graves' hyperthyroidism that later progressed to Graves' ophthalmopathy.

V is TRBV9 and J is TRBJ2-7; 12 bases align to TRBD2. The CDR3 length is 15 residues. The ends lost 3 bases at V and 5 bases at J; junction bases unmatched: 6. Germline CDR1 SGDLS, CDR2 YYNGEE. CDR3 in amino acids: CASSETSGSVNEQYF. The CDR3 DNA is TGTGCCAGCAGCGAGACTAGCGGGAGCGTGAACGAGCAGTACTTC.

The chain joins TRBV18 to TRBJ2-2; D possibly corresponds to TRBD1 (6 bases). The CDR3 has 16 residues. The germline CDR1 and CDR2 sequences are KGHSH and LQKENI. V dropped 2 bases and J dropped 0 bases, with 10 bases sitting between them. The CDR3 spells CASSPTRTANTGELFF. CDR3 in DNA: TGTGCCAGCTCACCAACCCGGACAGCGAACACCGGGGAGCTGTTTTTT.

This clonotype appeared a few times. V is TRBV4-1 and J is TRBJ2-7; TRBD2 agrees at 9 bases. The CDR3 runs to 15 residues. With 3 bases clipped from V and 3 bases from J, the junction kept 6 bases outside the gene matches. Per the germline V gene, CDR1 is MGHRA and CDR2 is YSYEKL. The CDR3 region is CASSQVASGNYEQYF. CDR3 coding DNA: TGCGCCAGCAGCCAGGTTGCTAGCGGGAACTACGAGCAGTACTTC.

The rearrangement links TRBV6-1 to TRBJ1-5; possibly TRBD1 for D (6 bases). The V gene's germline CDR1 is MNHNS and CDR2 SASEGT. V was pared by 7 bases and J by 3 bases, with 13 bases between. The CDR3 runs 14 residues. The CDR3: CASTPTGANQPQHF. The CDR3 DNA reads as TGTGCCAGCACCCCGACAGGCGCCAATCAGCCCCAGCATTTT.

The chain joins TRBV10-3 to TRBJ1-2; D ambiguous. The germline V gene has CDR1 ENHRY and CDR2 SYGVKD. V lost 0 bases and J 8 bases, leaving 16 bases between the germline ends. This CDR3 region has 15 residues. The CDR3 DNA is TGTGCCATCAGTGAGTCGGACCAAGGTAGAGGAGGCTACACCTTC. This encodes CAISESDQGRGGYTF.

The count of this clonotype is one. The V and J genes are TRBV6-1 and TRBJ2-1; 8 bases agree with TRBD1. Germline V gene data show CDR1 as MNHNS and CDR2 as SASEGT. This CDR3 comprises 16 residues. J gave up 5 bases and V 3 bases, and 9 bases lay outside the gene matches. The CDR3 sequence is CASSEDAGTGHNEQFF. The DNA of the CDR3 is TGTGCCAGCAGTGAGGACGCCGGGACAGGTCACAATGAGCAGTTCTTC.

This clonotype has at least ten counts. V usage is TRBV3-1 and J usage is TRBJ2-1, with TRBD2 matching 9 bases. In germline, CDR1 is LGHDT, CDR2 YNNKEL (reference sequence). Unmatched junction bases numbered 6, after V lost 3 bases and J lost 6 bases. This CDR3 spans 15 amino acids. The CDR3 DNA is TGTGCCAGCAGCCAGTCCAGCGGGAGGCGCAATGAGCAGTTCTTC. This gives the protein CASSQSSGRRNEQFF.

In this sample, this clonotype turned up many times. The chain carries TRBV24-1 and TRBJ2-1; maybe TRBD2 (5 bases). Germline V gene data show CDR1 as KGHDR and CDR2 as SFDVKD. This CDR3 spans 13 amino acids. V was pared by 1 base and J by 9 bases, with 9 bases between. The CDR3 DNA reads TGTGCCACCAGTGATTTCAGCGGTGGTGAGCAGTTCTTC. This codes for CATSDFSGGEQFF.